The next 31 T cell receptor beta chains were all read from a single sample in a study of Tregs in tolerant kidney transplant recipients. Data came from immunoSEQ multiplex PCR; TCRdb stores just in-frame clones and leaves some out. Found here are about 48,000 clones; the top ten clones hold roughly 0.8%. Sequencing was performed on CD4+ T cells from blood, taken before the transplant. These receptors were taken from a human donor who received a combined kidney and bone marrow transplant.

In regard to this clone: Read data end 3 residues before the CDR3 end; the end is taken from the germline J gene. The V gene is TRBV7-2, the J gene TRBJ1-4; TRBD1 agrees at 7 bases. CDR3 length equals 15 residues. Germline V gene sequence: CDR1 SGHTA, CDR2 FQGNSA. The V gene end was trimmed by 3 bases and the J gene end by 5 bases; junction bases not matched to a gene: 6. CDR3 amino acids: CASSFSGQPNEKLFF. The CDR3 DNA, read in part, is TGTGCCAGCAGCTTTTCGGGACAGCCGAATGAAAAA.

As to this clone: Read sequence stops 3 residues before the CDR3 end, and the germline J gene provides the missing end. The genes are TRBV19 and TRBJ2-2; 7 nucleotides match TRBD2. Per the germline V gene, CDR1 is LNHDA and CDR2 is SQIVND (reference sequence). Germline trimming cut 4 bases from V and 5 bases from J; bases unmatched to any gene: 7. The CDR3 runs 15 residues. The CDR3 bases that were read are TGTGCCAGTAGTAACACCCCGGGGGGTACCGGGGAG. The encoded protein is CASSNTPGGTGE. The entire CDR3 protein is CASSNTPGGTGELFF.

As concerns this clone: From the germline J gene comes the end of the CDR3, since the read stops 3 residues before it. The chain carries TRBV7-8 and TRBJ1-4; D is unresolved. The germline V gene has CDR1 SGHVS and CDR2 FQNEAQ. V was shortened by 5 bases and J by 3 bases, with 10 bases between the two germline ends. CDR3 size: 14 residues. The CDR3 protein is CASSDRVPNEKLFF. The DNA read from the CDR3 is TGTGCCAGCAGCGACCGGGTCCCTAATGAAAAA.

For this clone: The read halts 3 residues ahead of the CDR3 end, with the missing end drawn from the germline J gene. J is TRBJ1-4 and V is TRBV2, with 7 positions matching TRBD1. The CDR3 runs 16 residues. The junction had 15 bases not matched to a gene; V was cut back by 7 bases and J by 7 bases. Germline V gene data show CDR1 as SNHLY and CDR2 as FYNNEI. Incomplete CDR3 DNA: TGTGCCAGCAATATCGGGACAGCGTCCTCCGGTGAAAAA. It encodes CASNIGTASSGEK. Given in full, the CDR3 is CASNIGTASSGEKLFF.

As regards this clone: The read terminates 3 residues ahead of where the CDR3 ends, so the germline J gene completes it. V is TRBV7-9 and J is TRBJ2-1; no firm D call. Germline CDR1 SEHNR, CDR2 FQNEAQ (reference sequence). Trimming took 2 bases from V and 0 from J, leaving 5 bases between them. The CDR3 consists of 14 residues. The part of the CDR3 DNA that was read is TGTGCCAGCAGCTTAAGCTTCTCCTACAATGAG. Translation: CASSLSFSYNE. The entire CDR3 sequence reads CASSLSFSYNEQFF.

Concerning this clone itself: The sequenced fragment ends 3 residues before the CDR3 boundary, so the rest is inferred from the germline J gene. The J gene is TRBJ2-3, the V gene TRBV11-2, with D possibly matching TRBD2 (5 bases). V lost 0 bases and J lost 6, with 13 bases in between. Germline lookup yields CDR1 SGHAT and CDR2 FQNNGV. The CDR3 is made up of 15 amino acids. CDR3 amino acids: CASSLDFGEMDTQYF. The part of the CDR3 DNA that was read is TGTGCCAGCAGCTTAGATTTCGGGGAAATGGATACG.

As concerns this clone: The read ends 3 residues shy of where the CDR3 ends; the end is completed using the germline J gene. This chain uses TRBV20-1 with TRBJ1-5, with TRBD1 matching 9 bases. Germline CDR1 reads DFQATT; CDR2 reads SNEGSKA (reference sequence). Trimming cost V 1 base and J 5 bases; bases outside gene matches: 3. This CDR3 has 14 amino acids. Partial CDR3 DNA: TGCAGTGCTAGAGTTGGGGACAGGGATCAGCCC. Translating it yields CSARVGDRDQP. The whole CDR3 protein reads CSARVGDRDQPQHF.

For this clone: Read data end 3 residues before the CDR3 end; the end is taken from the germline J gene. V gene TRBV2 combines with J gene TRBJ2-3; possible D gene TRBD1, 5 bases. V dropped 11 bases and J dropped 0 bases, with 12 bases sitting between them. CDR3 length: 13 amino acids. Germline V lookup: CDR1 SNHLY, CDR2 FYNNEI. Incomplete CDR3 DNA: TGTGCCGGCAACCGACAGAGCACAGATACG. Translating it yields CAGNRQSTDT. In full, the CDR3 is CAGNRQSTDTQYF.

As regards this clone: The sequenced fragment ends 3 residues before the CDR3 boundary, so the rest is inferred from the germline J gene. The chain links TRBV5-1 to TRBJ1-5, with D maybe TRBD1 (6 bases). V was trimmed by 2 bases and J by 1 base, leaving 10 bases between them. This CDR3 has 15 amino acids. Germline lookup yields CDR1 SGHRS and CDR2 YFSETQ. Here the CDR3 reads CASSLSGDSNQPQHF. CDR3 bases read: TGCGCCAGCAGCTTATCAGGGGACAGCAATCAGCCC.

For this clone: The CDR3 is cut off 3 residues early in the read; its end comes from the germline J gene. The chain combines TRBV30 with TRBJ2-3; tentatively, D is TRBD1 (5 bases). The CDR3 is 14 residues long. From germline, CDR1 is GTSNPN and CDR2 SVGIG (reference sequence). Trimming took 0 bases from V and 2 from J, leaving 9 bases between them. The CDR3 here is CAWSVGQTTDTQYF. CDR3 DNA, as far as it was read: TGTGCCTGGAGTGTGGGGCAGACCACAGATACG.

As concerns this clone: The CDR3 extends 3 residues past the end of the read, so its final part is completed from the germline J gene. The chain joins TRBV6-2 or TRBV6-3 to TRBJ2-3; 11 nucleotides agree with TRBD2. The junction had 7 bases not matched to a gene; V was cut back by 8 bases and J by 0 bases. CDR1 is MNHEY, CDR2 SVGEGT, per germline. The CDR3 covers 16 residues. The sequenced CDR3 bases are TGTGCCAGCCGGCCTAGCGGGAGGCCTAGCACAGATACG. Amino acid sequence: CASRPSGRPSTDT. The complete CDR3 sequence is CASRPSGRPSTDTQYF.

Notes on this clone: The read finishes 3 residues shy of the CDR3 end, and the germline J gene is used to complete it. The chain joins TRBV19 to TRBJ1-2; TRBD1 might be the D (5 bases). CDR3 length: 13 amino acids. V lost 2 bases, J lost 6 bases, and 10 bases lay in between. Germline loops: CDR1 LNHDA, CDR2 SQIVND (reference sequence). The CDR3 region is CASSIWQGNGYTF. The part of the CDR3 DNA that was read is TGTGCCAGTAGTATATGGCAGGGAAATGGC.

On this clone: From the germline J gene comes the end of the CDR3, since the read stops 3 residues before it. This chain joins TRBV6-2 or TRBV6-3 and TRBJ1-2; D is possibly TRBD1 (6 bases). Germline V gene data show CDR1 as MNHEY and CDR2 as SVGEGT. The CDR3 contains 12 residues. The ends were cut back, 8 bases at V and 6 bases at J, with 13 bases in the middle. The sequenced CDR3 bases are TGTGCCAGCCCTAGGGCAGGGGATGGC. Amino acid sequence: CASPRAGDG. The complete CDR3 protein is CASPRAGDGYTF.

The sequenced CDR3 bases are TGTGCCAGCAGTTCGGTTAGCGGGAGCACAGATACG. Protein sequence: CASSSVSGSTDT. The complete CDR3 reads CASSSVSGSTDTQYF. The chain couples TRBV6-4 to TRBJ2-3; 7 nucleotides align to TRBD2. The read halts 3 residues ahead of the CDR3 end, with the missing end drawn from the germline J gene. CDR3 length: 15 amino acids. Germline lookup yields CDR1 MRHNA and CDR2 SNTAGT. V gave up 5 bases and J gave up 0 bases; unmatched junction bases: 5.

Note on this clone: The read stops 3 residues short of the end of the CDR3; the missing end is completed from the germline J gene. The V gene is TRBV13, the J gene TRBJ1-4; the D gene is possibly TRBD1 (5 bases). Per germline, CDR1 PRHDT and CDR2 FYEKMQ (reference sequence). The CDR3 is made up of 13 amino acids. V was trimmed by 5 bases and J by 7 bases, leaving 11 bases between them. The CDR3 sequence is CASSPRGVEKLFF. The sequenced part of the CDR3 DNA is TGTGCCAGCAGCCCACGAGGGGTTGAAAAA. Full variable domain (missing parts from reference TRBV13 and TRBJ1-4): AAGVIQSPRHLIKEKRETATLKCYPIPRHDTVYWYQQGPGQDPQFLISFYEKMQSDKGSIPDRFSAQQFSDYHSELNMSSLELGDSALYFCASSPRGVEKLFFGSGTQLSVL.

In the case of this clone: From the germline J gene comes the end of the CDR3, since the read stops 3 residues before it. The chain employs TRBV18 and TRBJ2-5; 11 positions agree with TRBD1. The J segment lost 7 bases and the V segment lost 3 bases, leaving 4 bases of the junction unmatched. CDR3 length: 14 residues. Per the germline V gene, CDR1 is KGHSH and CDR2 is LQKENI. The CDR3 spells CASSPPGQGGTQYF. The part of the CDR3 DNA that was read is TGTGCCAGCTCACCCCCGGGACAGGGGGGGACC.

Note on this clone: With the read ending 3 residues before the CDR3 end, the germline J gene is used to fill in that end. The chain links TRBV7-2 to TRBJ2-2; no clear D. Germline CDR1 SGHTA, CDR2 FQGNSA. The ends were cut back, 2 bases at V and 3 bases at J, with 7 bases in the middle. The CDR3 runs 14 residues. CDR3 in amino acids: CASSLTGDTGELFF. The part of the CDR3 DNA that was read is TGTGCCAGCAGCTTAACCGGTGACACCGGGGAG.

A note on this clone: The CDR3 end falls 3 residues outside the read, so it is completed with the germline J gene. The chain employs TRBV5-1 and TRBJ2-5; the match to TRBD2 covers 9 bases. V shed 0 bases, J shed 5 bases, and the junction held 5 bases outside the gene matches. The CDR3 totals 15 residues. Germline V lookup: CDR1 SGHRS, CDR2 YFSETQ. CDR3 residues: CASSLELAGDETQYF. The DNA read from the CDR3 is TGCGCCAGCAGCTTGGAATTAGCGGGAGATGAGACC.

Concerning this clone: The read terminates 3 residues before the CDR3 end, so the remaining end is supplied by the germline J gene. This rearrangement joins TRBV20-1 to TRBJ2-7; D is unresolved. Trimming removed 6 bases at V and 0 bases at J, with 12 bases between. Germline V CDR1 and CDR2: DFQATT, SNEGSKA (reference sequence). The length of the CDR3 is 13 residues. The CDR3 protein is CSAYVSSSYEQYF. Incomplete CDR3 DNA: TGCAGTGCCTACGTTTCTAGCTCCTACGAG.

About this clone: The read finishes 3 residues shy of the CDR3 end, and the germline J gene is used to complete it. The V gene is TRBV5-6, the J gene TRBJ1-2; the match to TRBD1 covers 9 bases. Germline values: CDR1 SGHDT, CDR2 YYEEEE. This CDR3 has 14 residues. The DNA read from the CDR3 is TGTGCCAGCAGCCCAACAGGGGGCCTAGGCGGC. Its protein is CASSPTGGLGG. The entire CDR3 reads CASSPTGGLGGYTF.

To note about this clone: The read stops 3 residues short of the end of the CDR3; the missing end is completed from the germline J gene. This chain joins TRBV30 and TRBJ2-1; 10 bases are shared with TRBD2. Trimming took 0 bases from V and 5 from J; bases not matched to a gene: 4. The germline V gene encodes CDR1 GTSNPN and CDR2 SVGIG (reference sequence). The CDR3 sequence is 15 residues long. CDR3 region: CAWSVRTSGNNEQFF. The CDR3 DNA, read in part, is TGTGCCTGGAGTGTACGGACTAGCGGTAACAATGAG.

As to this clone: The read halts 3 residues ahead of the CDR3 end, with the missing end drawn from the germline J gene. V usage is TRBV7-2 and J usage is TRBJ1-3; D is undetermined. The CDR3 runs to 15 residues. Trimming cost V 3 bases and J 4 bases, with 13 bases left between them. Germline loops: CDR1 SGHTA, CDR2 FQGNSA. CDR3 sequence reads: CASSFSPRWGNTIYF. CDR3 DNA (partial): TGTGCCAGCAGCTTTTCGCCGCGGTGGGGAAACACC.

A word on this clone: The read stops 3 residues short of the end of the CDR3; the missing end is completed from the germline J gene. The chain links TRBV2 to TRBJ2-7; weak D call: TRBD2 (6 bases). V lost 8 bases and J lost 0, with 11 bases in between. The CDR3 has 13 residues. CDR1 and CDR2 (germline): SNHLY, FYNNEI. The CDR3 is CASGGVSSYEQYF. CDR3 DNA (partial): TGTGCCAGCGGCGGGGTCTCCTCCTACGAG.

On this clone: The CDR3 end lies 3 residues beyond the end of the read and is filled in from the germline J gene. This rearrangement joins TRBV30 to TRBJ2-7; 7 positions match TRBD1. Trimming removed 5 bases from V and 2 bases from J; junction bases left unmatched: 3. The CDR3 runs to 12 residues. Germline V gene sequence: CDR1 GTSNPN, CDR2 SVGIG (reference sequence). CDR3 in amino acids: CAWGDSPYEQYF. The sequenced CDR3 bases are TGTGCCTGGGGGGACAGCCCCTACGAG.

About this clone: The DNA ends 3 residues before the CDR3 does, and the rest of the CDR3 is filled in from the germline J gene. The chain joins TRBV11-2 to TRBJ1-4; D gene ambiguous. The germline V and J ends were trimmed by 3 bases and 4 bases, with 9 bases remaining between them. CDR1 is SGHAT, CDR2 FQNNGV, per germline. The CDR3 loop spans 14 amino acids. The covered CDR3 bases are TGTGCCAGCAGCTTTCGAGCGGGTAATGAAAAA. Its translation: CASSFRAGNEK. The CDR3 as a whole reads CASSFRAGNEKLFF.

Comment on this clone: The read terminates 3 residues ahead of where the CDR3 ends, so the germline J gene completes it. This chain uses TRBV29-1 with TRBJ1-1; possible D gene TRBD1, 5 bases. This CDR3 contains 13 residues. Germline CDR1 reads SQVTM; CDR2 reads ANQGSEA. Incomplete CDR3 DNA: TGCAGCGTTGAGCCAGATCTACAGGTATCA. Translating it yields CSVEPDLQVS. Given in full, the CDR3 is CSVEPDLQVSAFF.

Turning to this clone: The read finishes 3 residues shy of the CDR3 end, and the germline J gene is used to complete it. The chain carries TRBV19 and TRBJ1-1; weak D call: TRBD1 (5 bases). The germline CDR1 and CDR2 sequences are LNHDA and SQIVND (reference sequence). Trimming pared 6 bases from V and 0 bases from J, leaving 11 bases between. This CDR3 comprises 14 residues. Incomplete CDR3 DNA: TGTGCCAGTAGGGAGGGGTACCTGAACACTGAA. Its protein product is CASREGYLNTE. The full-length CDR3 reads as CASREGYLNTEAFF.

Concerning this clone: The sequenced fragment ends 3 residues before the CDR3 boundary, so the rest is inferred from the germline J gene. The chain has TRBV6-2 or TRBV6-3 and TRBJ1-1; the D gene is possibly TRBD1 (5 bases). CDR3 length: 12 amino acids. The germline gives CDR1 MNHEY, CDR2 SVGEGT. The CDR3 loop is CASSYSGGKAFF. CDR3 bases read: TGTGCCAGCAGTTACTCGGGGGGTAAA.

The CDR3 loop reads CSVEIGGEHGYTF. The covered CDR3 bases are TGCAGCGTTGAAATAGGGGGAGAACATGGC. This chain uses TRBV29-1 with TRBJ1-2; a possible D gene is TRBD1 (6 bases). The read ends 3 residues before the CDR3 terminus; that terminus is restored from the germline J gene. The V and J ends lost 2 bases and 6 bases respectively, with 13 bases between them. This CDR3 contains 13 residues. Germline V gives CDR1 SQVTM, CDR2 ANQGSEA.

About this clone itself: The read ends 3 residues shy of where the CDR3 ends; the end is completed using the germline J gene. This rearrangement joins TRBV19 to TRBJ2-7; D remains ambiguous. The CDR3 consists of 13 residues. The V end lost 3 bases, the J end lost 6 bases, and 12 bases lay between the germline ends. Per the germline V gene, CDR1 is LNHDA and CDR2 is SQIVND (reference sequence). The part of the CDR3 DNA that was read is TGTGCCAGTAGTATCACCCCCGGTAGCGAG. Its translation is CASSITPGSE. The whole CDR3 sequence reads CASSITPGSEQYF.

Note on this clone: The CDR3 extends 3 residues past the end of the read, so its final part is completed from the germline J gene. This chain uses TRBV19 with TRBJ1-4, with D tentatively TRBD1 (6 bases). CDR1 is LNHDA, CDR2 SQIVND, per germline (reference sequence). The CDR3 consists of 15 residues. V lost 7 bases and J lost 6, with 18 bases in between. CDR3 amino acids: CASTTGRAGDEKLFF. Incomplete CDR3 DNA: TGTGCCAGTACTACGGGGCGAGCAGGGGATGAAAAA. Full variable domain (missing parts from reference TRBV19 and TRBJ1-4): DGGITQSPKYLFRKEGQNVTLSCEQNLNHDAMYWYRQDPGQGLRLIYYSQIVNDFQKGDIAEGYSVSREKKESFPLTVTSAQKNPTAFYLCASTTGRAGDEKLFFGSGTQLSVL.